The source of this T cell receptor beta chain is a study of PD-L1 blockade in urothelial cancer. Study as a whole: Prior chemotherapy regimens per patient numbered 0 to 3. Timepoints chosen for blood analysis were 3 weeks (second dose) and 6 weeks after treatment start. Blood samples contained a median 141,255 T cells.

In its sample, this clone was seen once. Time point denoted: peripheral blood 6 weeks after treatment start. Pretreatment sampling and on-treatment sampling together yielded between 1 and 8 samples for each patient. Clones were read by immunoSEQ multiplex PCR, and TCRdb kept only the in-frame ones, dropping some. This sample yields 120,000 or so clones, of which approximately 85% are seen a single time; 2% to 3% belongs to the top ten. The source is a man aged 50-60 years with urothelial cancer. The sample here was PBMCs, taken around atezolizumab (anti-PD-L1) treatment.

CDR3 loop: CASSPRDRAGNTIYF. The CDR3, as DNA: TGTGCCAGCTCCCCCCGGGACAGGGCTGGAAACACCATATATTTT. J is TRBJ1-3 and V is TRBV18; 9 bases map to TRBD1. The trim removed 6 bases at V and 2 bases at J, leaving 5 bases unmatched. The germline V gene has CDR1 KGHSH and CDR2 LQKENI. This CDR3 has 15 amino acids.